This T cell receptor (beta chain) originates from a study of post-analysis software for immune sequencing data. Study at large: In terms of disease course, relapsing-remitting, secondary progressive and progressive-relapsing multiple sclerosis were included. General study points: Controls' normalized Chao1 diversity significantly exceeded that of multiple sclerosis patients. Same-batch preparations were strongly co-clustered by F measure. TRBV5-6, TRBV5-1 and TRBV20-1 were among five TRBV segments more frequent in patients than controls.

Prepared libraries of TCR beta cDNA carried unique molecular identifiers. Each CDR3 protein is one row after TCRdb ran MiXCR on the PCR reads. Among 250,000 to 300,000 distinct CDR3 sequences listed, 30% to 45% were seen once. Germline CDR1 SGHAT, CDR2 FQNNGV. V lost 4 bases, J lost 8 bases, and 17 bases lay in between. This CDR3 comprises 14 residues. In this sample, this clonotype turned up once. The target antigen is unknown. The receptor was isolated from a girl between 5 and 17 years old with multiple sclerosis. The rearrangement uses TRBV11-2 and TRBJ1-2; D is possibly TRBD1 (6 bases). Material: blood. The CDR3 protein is CASSSERAGVGYTF. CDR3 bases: TGTGCCAGCAGCTCAGAACGGGCAGGGGTCGGCTACACCTTC.